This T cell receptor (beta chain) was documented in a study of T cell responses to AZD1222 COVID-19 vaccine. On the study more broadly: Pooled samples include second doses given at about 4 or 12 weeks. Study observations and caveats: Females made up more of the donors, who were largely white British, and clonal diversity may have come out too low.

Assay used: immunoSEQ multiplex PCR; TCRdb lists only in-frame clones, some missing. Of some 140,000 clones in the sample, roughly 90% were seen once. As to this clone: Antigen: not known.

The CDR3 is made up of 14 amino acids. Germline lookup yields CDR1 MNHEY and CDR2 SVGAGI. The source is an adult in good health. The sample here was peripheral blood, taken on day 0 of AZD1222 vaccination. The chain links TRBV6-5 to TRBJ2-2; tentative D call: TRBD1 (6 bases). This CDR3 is CAKRAGENTGELFF. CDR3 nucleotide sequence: TGTGCAAAACGGGCAGGGGAGAACACCGGGGAGCTGTTTTTT.